The 24 T cell receptor beta chains listed next were all sequenced from one sample in a study of CD8 T cells in ankylosing spondylitis. TCRdb re-called the 5' RACE reads through MiXCR, storing one row per CDR3 protein. The data show roughly 260,000 distinct CDR3 sequences, roughly 20% seen once. The sequencing input was blood, either unsorted or a sorted T cell fraction (not recorded which). These receptors originate from a male donor with ankylosing spondylitis or in good health (not recorded which).

V and J are TRBV29-1 and TRBJ1-2; D remains ambiguous. Germline V lookup: CDR1 SQVTM, CDR2 ANQGSEA. The germline V and J ends were trimmed by 6 bases and 6 bases, with 14 bases remaining between them. The CDR3 covers 12 residues. In nucleotides, the CDR3 is TGCAGCGTCCGGGAGGCTTTTGATGGCTACACCTTC. Translating gives CSVREAFDGYTF.

This clonotype was seen a handful of times. The rearrangement uses TRBV6-1 and TRBJ2-3; 7 bases fit TRBD2. From germline, CDR1 is MNHNS and CDR2 SASEGT. The CDR3 consists of 14 residues. V was pared by 7 bases and J by 4 bases, with 8 bases of the junction left unmatched. CDR3 region: CASTTLGGADTQYF. The CDR3 DNA is TGTGCCAGCACCACCCTTGGGGGGGCAGATACGCAGTATTTT.

This clonotype was picked up a small number of times. The chain carries TRBV6-5 and TRBJ1-1; unclear D gene. CDR3 length: 12 residues. V dropped 6 bases and J dropped 2 bases, with 7 bases sitting between them. The germline CDR1 and CDR2 sequences are MNHEY and SVGAGI. CDR3 in DNA: TGTGCCAGCAGCACAATCAACACTGAAGCTTTCTTT. This gives the protein CASSTINTEAFF.

J is TRBJ1-5 and V is TRBV6-6; maybe TRBD1 (5 bases). The CDR3 contains 15 residues. The germline V and J ends were trimmed by 5 bases and 1 base, with 12 bases remaining between them. Germline loops: CDR1 MNHNY, CDR2 SVGAGI (reference sequence). CDR3 nucleotide sequence: TGTGCCAGCAGTGGCCAGGGTAACAGCAATCAGCCCCAGCATTTT. Its protein product is CASSGQGNSNQPQHF.

V is TRBV20-1 and J is TRBJ2-7, with TRBD2 identical over 8 bases. V was clipped by 4 bases and J by 4 bases; unmatched bases: 9. This CDR3 is 14 amino acids long. Germline loops: CDR1 DFQATT, CDR2 SNEGSKA (reference sequence). CDR3 DNA: TGCAGTGCTATCCCGGGACTAGAGATGTACGAGCAGTACGTC. It encodes CSAIPGLEMYEQYV.

The chain is built from TRBV9 and TRBJ1-5; no clear D gene. The CDR3 totals 15 residues. Germline loops: CDR1 SGDLS, CDR2 YYNGEE. V lost 0 bases, J lost 1 base, and 8 bases lay in between. The CDR3 here is CASSVAAGSNQPQHF. CDR3 coding DNA: TGTGCCAGCAGCGTAGCGGCAGGCAGCAATCAGCCCCAGCATTTT.

The chain carries TRBV27 and TRBJ1-5, with D perhaps TRBD1 (6 bases). V shed 6 bases and J shed 7 bases, with 19 bases lying between them. This CDR3 is built from 15 residues. Germline CDR1 MNHEY, CDR2 SMNVEV (reference sequence). The chain's CDR3 is CASSEKGGLGQPQHF. The CDR3 DNA sequence: TGTGCCAGCAGCGAAAAGGGGGGGCTTGGGCAGCCCCAGCATTTT.

The J gene is TRBJ1-2, the V gene TRBV24-1; D call uncertain. This CDR3 region has 14 residues. Germline loops: CDR1 KGHDR, CDR2 SFDVKD. V lost 4 bases and J lost 0, with 8 bases in between. CDR3 region: CATSDSPSNYGYTF. Here the CDR3 DNA reads TGTGCCACCAGTGACTCCCCCTCTAACTATGGCTACACCTTC.

The rearrangement joins TRBV27 to TRBJ2-6; D is unclear. The CDR3 covers 14 residues. Trimming pared 8 bases from V and 0 bases from J, leaving 8 bases between. CDR1 and CDR2 from the germline V gene are MNHEY and SMNVEV (reference sequence). The CDR3 loop is CASLRNSGANVLTF. DNA of the CDR3: TGTGCCAGCCTTAGAAACTCTGGGGCCAACGTCCTGACTTTC.

The gene calls are TRBV12-3 or TRBV12-4 and TRBJ2-2, with TRBD2 matching over 8 bases. CDR3 length: 14 amino acids. With 7 bases clipped from V and 4 bases from J, the junction kept 5 bases outside the gene matches. CDR3 sequence: CASTTGGSTGELFF. The CDR3 nucleotides are TGTGCCAGCACCACGGGGGGGAGCACCGGGGAGCTGTTTTTT.

The table lists this clonotype with many counts. V gene TRBV5-1 combines with J gene TRBJ1-6; D is ambiguous. Germline V lookup: CDR1 SGHRS, CDR2 YFSETQ. The CDR3 runs to 15 residues. The germline V and J ends were trimmed by 4 bases and 4 bases, with 12 bases remaining between them. In DNA, the CDR3 is TGCGCCAGCAGCCCGGACGGAATGTATAATTCACCCCTCCACTTT. It encodes CASSPDGMYNSPLHF. The full variable domain, its missing parts supplied by reference TRBV5-1 and TRBJ1-6, is KAGVTQTPRYLIKTRGQQVTLSCSPISGHRSVSWYQQTPGQGLQFLFEYFSETQRNKGNFPGRFSGRQFSNSRSEMNVSTLELGDSALYLCASSPDGMYNSPLHFGNGTRLTVT.

As regards this clonotype: A much larger clone differs by one base, so this may be a read error. V and J are TRBV19 and TRBJ1-5, with D tentatively TRBD1 (6 bases). CDR1 is LNHDA, CDR2 SQIVND, per germline (reference sequence). The CDR3 has 14 amino acids. The CDR3 bases are TGTGCCAGTAACCTACAGGGAAGGGATCAGTCCCAGCATTTT. This translates into CASNLQGRDQSQHF.

This clonotype has only a few counts. The CDR3 is CAISSGGGGNEKLFF. CDR3 nucleotide sequence: TGTGCCATCAGCTCGGGGGGCGGTGGTAATGAAAAACTGTTTTTT. The chain couples TRBV10-3 to TRBJ1-4; tentative D call: TRBD1 (6 bases). Germline loops: CDR1 ENHRY, CDR2 SYGVKD. The CDR3 loop spans 15 amino acids. The V end lost 6 bases, the J end lost 4 bases, and 15 bases lay between the germline ends.

There are a few counts of this clonotype. The chain couples TRBV20-1 to TRBJ2-2; D remains unclear. The V gene's germline CDR1 is DFQATT and CDR2 SNEGSKA (reference sequence). CDR3 length equals 14 residues. The V end was cut by 3 bases, the J end by 3 bases, with 11 bases between. The CDR3 loop reads CSASPSTHTGELFF. For the CDR3, the DNA is TGCAGTGCTAGTCCCAGCACCCACACCGGGGAGCTGTTTTTT.

The chain recombines TRBV6-1 with TRBJ1-1; maybe TRBD1 (5 bases). This CDR3 has 14 amino acids. Germline lookup yields CDR1 MNHNS and CDR2 SASEGT. Deletions cut 4 bases from V and 4 bases from J, with 13 bases between. The CDR3 DNA reads TGTGCCAGCAGTGTAAACCCCGGGGGCACTGAAGCTTTCTTT. As protein: CASSVNPGGTEAFF.

This clonotype was seen more than once but under ten times. This chain uses TRBV7-9 with TRBJ1-1; D ambiguous. Trimming stripped 1 base from V and 4 bases from J, with 10 bases between. CDR3 size: 14 residues. Germline loops: CDR1 SEHNR, CDR2 FQNEAQ (reference sequence). Here the CDR3 reads CASSLDLGSTEAFF. The CDR3 nucleotides are TGTGCCAGCAGCTTAGATCTGGGTAGCACTGAAGCTTTCTTT.

The rearrangement joins TRBV12-3 or TRBV12-4 to TRBJ1-1; weak D call: TRBD1 (5 bases). This CDR3 has 15 residues. V lost 3 bases to trimming and J lost 0 bases, with 11 bases between them. The chain's CDR3 is CASSFSQVLNTEAFF. Here the CDR3 DNA reads TGTGCCAGCAGTTTCTCACAGGTGCTGAACACTGAAGCTTTCTTT.

The chain recombines TRBV15 with TRBJ2-6; 7 bases map to TRBD1. V was pared by 0 bases and J by 2 bases, with 7 bases of the junction left unmatched. Looked up from germline, CDR1 is LNHNV and CDR2 is YYDKDF (reference sequence). CDR3 length: 18 amino acids. CDR3: CATSRETGLSTGANVLTF. The CDR3 bases are TGTGCCACCAGCAGAGAGACAGGGTTGAGCACTGGGGCCAACGTCCTGACTTTC.

V usage is TRBV12-3 or TRBV12-4 and J usage is TRBJ1-2; 8 nucleotides match TRBD1. The CDR3 loop spans 14 amino acids. V lost 6 bases to trimming and J lost 2 bases; unmatched junction nucleotides: 5. CDR3: CASRLDRANYGYTF. DNA of the CDR3: TGTGCCAGCAGGTTGGACAGGGCGAACTATGGCTACACCTTC.

This clonotype was found a few times. The CDR3 DNA reads TGTGCCAGCAGTCCAAATGGAAACACCATATATTTT. Encoded protein: CASSPNGNTIYF. The chain combines TRBV2 with TRBJ1-3, with D unclear. This CDR3 region has 12 residues. V was pared by 5 bases and J by 3 bases, with 5 bases between. Germline CDR1 and CDR2: SNHLY and FYNNEI. Full variable domain (outside the CDR3, taken from reference TRBV2 and TRBJ1-3): EPEVTQTPSHQVTQMGQEVILRCVPISNHLYFYWYRQILGQKVEFLVSFYNNEISEKSEIFDDQFSVERPDGSNFTLKIRSTKLEDSAMYFCASSPNGNTIYFGEGSWLTVV.

Points on this clonotype: A read error may account for a junction end that differs from germline. The V call is TRBV12-3 or TRBV12-4, the J call TRBJ2-2; D may be TRBD1 (7 bases). CDR3 length equals 15 residues. DNA for the CDR3: TGTGCCAGCAGAGCACCCGACAGGGACACCGGGGGGCTGTTTTTT. Its translation: CASRAPDRDTGGLFF.

This chain links TRBV20-1 with TRBJ2-2; weak D call: TRBD2 (6 bases). There are 15 residues in the CDR3. V was cut by 4 bases and J by 4 bases, with 16 bases left in between. CDR1 is DFQATT and CDR2 is SNEGSKA in the germline V gene (reference sequence). The CDR3 DNA follows: TGCAGTGCTATAGGACTACCTGGACCCACCGGGGAGCTGTTTTTT. It specifies CSAIGLPGPTGELFF.

In its sample, this clonotype was seen a few times. The chain is built from TRBV5-1 and TRBJ1-2; the match to TRBD1 covers 8 bases. This CDR3 is 13 amino acids long. J gave up 8 bases and V 7 bases, and 10 bases lay outside the gene matches. Germline loops: CDR1 SGHRS, CDR2 YFSETQ. The DNA of the CDR3 is TGCGCCAGCTCCCTGCAGGGGGCGGAAGGCTACACCTTC. Protein sequence: CASSLQGAEGYTF.

This clonotype has just a few counts. The chain employs TRBV5-1 and TRBJ2-5; 10 bases fit TRBD2. CDR1 is SGHRS, CDR2 YFSETQ, per germline. The CDR3 covers 14 residues. J was trimmed by 5 bases and V by 2 bases; bases with no gene match: 3. The CDR3 here is CASSFEGLAETQYF. In DNA, the CDR3 is TGCGCCAGCAGCTTCGAGGGACTAGCGGAGACCCAGTACTTC.